The 10 T cell receptor beta chains presented below share a single source sample, sequenced in a study of human T cells and chemical hapten exposure. Time point here: patch test 2, 6 weeks after DPC sensitization. Treatment in this sample: therapeutic diphenylcyclopropenone sensitization with weekly scalp DPC. TCRdb analysed the RACE reads with MiXCR anew, one entry per CDR3 protein. The sample consists of some 42,000 distinct CDR3 sequences, 8.5% to 10% of them appearing once. The source was whole blood, collected in connection with sensitization to the hapten diphenylcyclopropenone (DPC). The receptors come from a woman in her thirties or forties with alopecia areata. Some clones in this sample may be carry-over from other donors' samples.

Ten or more counts support this clonotype. The rearrangement links TRBV5-4 to TRBJ2-3; D is perhaps TRBD1 or TRBD2 (7 bases each). Germline CDR1 reads SGHNT; CDR2 reads YYREEE (reference sequence). The CDR3 runs to 15 residues. Between the trimmed V and J ends, which lost 4 bases and 2 bases, there was a span of 14 bases. DNA for the CDR3: TGTGCCAGCAGCAGAGCGGGACAGACCACAGATACGCAGTATTTT. This encodes CASSRAGQTTDTQYF. Variable domain in full (rest from reference TRBV5-4 and TRBJ2-3): ETGVTQSPTHLIKTRGQQVTLRCSSQSGHNTVSWYQQALGQGPQFIFQYYREEENGRGNFPPRFSGLQFPNYSSELNVNALELDDSALYLCASSRAGQTTDTQYFGPGTRLTVL.

The table lists this clonotype with many counts. The V call is TRBV20-1, the J call TRBJ2-7; D possibly corresponds to TRBD1 (6 bases). CDR1 is DFQATT and CDR2 is SNEGSKA in the germline V gene (reference sequence). V was pared by 2 bases and J by 4 bases, with 15 bases between. The CDR3 is made up of 14 amino acids. DNA for the CDR3: TGCAGTGCTAGATCTGGGGGCTTCGGTTACGAGCAGTACTTC. It yields the protein CSARSGGFGYEQYF.

The table lists this clonotype with many counts. The chain joins TRBV5-4 to TRBJ2-5, with D possibly matching TRBD2 (5 bases). V gave up 0 bases and J gave up 5 bases, with 14 bases separating them. CDR1 and CDR2 (germline): SGHNT, YYREEE (reference sequence). The CDR3 consists of 15 residues. In DNA form, the CDR3 reads TGTGCCAGCAGCTTGGAGGCTAGCAAGTTGGAGACCCAGTACTTC. Its protein is CASSLEASKLETQYF.

The table lists this clonotype with a few counts. The chain links TRBV13 to TRBJ1-1; unclear D gene. The CDR3 sequence is 13 residues long. CDR1 and CDR2 from the germline V gene are PRHDT and FYEKMQ (reference sequence). Trimming removed 5 bases from V and 0 bases from J, with 7 bases in between. The CDR3 here is CASSITMNTEAFF. The DNA of the CDR3 is TGTGCCAGCAGCATTACCATGAACACTGAAGCTTTCTTT.

This clonotype was detected ten times or more. The gene calls are TRBV5-4 and TRBJ1-1; TRBD1 is a possible D gene (6 bases). The CDR3 spans 15 residues. Germline V CDR1 and CDR2: SGHNT, YYREEE (reference sequence). Trimming took 2 bases from V and 0 from J, leaving 11 bases between them. For the CDR3, the DNA is TGTGCCAGCAGCTTCCAAGGGGGAATGAACACTGAAGCTTTCTTT. Protein product: CASSFQGGMNTEAFF.

The sample holds a few counts of this clonotype. The gene calls are TRBV30 and TRBJ1-1, with D possibly TRBD1 on 5 matching bases. The CDR3 extends over 11 amino acids. Trimming left V 2 bases short and J 7 bases short, with 8 bases between. Germline CDR1 GTSNPN, CDR2 SVGIG (reference sequence). The CDR3 coding sequence is TGTGCCTGGAGTAGGGGATTTGAAGCTTTCTTT. This sequence encodes CAWSRGFEAFF. The full variable domain, in which reference TRBV30 and TRBJ1-1 provide the parts outside the CDR3, is SQTIHQWPATLVQPVGSPLSLECTVEGTSNPNLYWYRQAAGRGLQLLFYSVGIGQISSEVPQNLSASRPQDRQFILSSKKLLLSDSGFYLCAWSRGFEAFFGQGTRLTVV.

This clonotype appeared many times. The CDR3 nucleotides are TGTGCCAGTAGAGCGGGGGGCTCCTACAATGAGCAGTTCTTC. Protein sequence: CASRAGGSYNEQFF. The chain carries TRBV19 and TRBJ2-1, with 9 bases that match TRBD2. The trim removed 6 bases at V and 0 bases at J, leaving 0 bases unmatched. The CDR3 extends over 14 amino acids. Per germline, CDR1 LNHDA and CDR2 SQIVND (reference sequence).

This clonotype has at least ten counts. The chain carries TRBV29-1 and TRBJ1-2; D is perhaps TRBD1 (5 bases). This CDR3 has 15 amino acids. CDR1 and CDR2 (germline): SQVTM, ANQGSEA. V lost 0 bases and J 1 base, leaving 12 bases between the germline ends. The CDR3 loop reads CSVEDGRARNYGYTF. The CDR3 bases are TGCAGCGTTGAAGATGGCAGGGCCCGTAACTATGGCTACACCTTC.

This clonotype was seen ten or more times. This sequence joins TRBV5-5 and TRBJ1-6; maybe TRBD1 (5 bases). The germline V gene encodes CDR1 SGHKS and CDR2 YYEKEE (reference sequence). CDR3 length equals 15 residues. V shed 2 bases and J shed 1 base, with 7 bases lying between them. Here the CDR3 DNA reads TGTGCCAGCAGCTTTGGGGGATCCTATAATTCACCCCTCCACTTT. Its protein is CASSFGGSYNSPLHF.

This clonotype was recorded many times. The V and J genes are TRBV29-1 and TRBJ1-1, with D perhaps TRBD1 (5 bases). Trimming cost V 4 bases and J 1 base, with 7 bases left between them. The CDR3 consists of 12 residues. CDR1 SQVTM and CDR2 ANQGSEA come from the germline V gene. CDR3 DNA sequence: TGCAGCGTTGCGAGGGGGAACACTGAAGCTTTCTTT. It codes for CSVARGNTEAFF.